This T cell receptor (beta chain) stems from a study of shared clonotypes between healthy human individuals (dated by TCRdb to 2019 to 2021). Concerning the study at large: Three men and a couple of women, aged 18 to 49 years, made up the cohort. For each donor, CD4 naive and CD4 memory were each run on three plates, CD8 naive on two plates, and CD8 memory on one plate. The study deeply sequenced blood TCR repertoires of about five healthy adults to estimate repertoire size and the extent of clonotype sharing between individuals. Each donor's leukapheresis produced roughly between roughly 0.85 and 9.5 billion PBMCs. To increase sequencing depth and limit assay-specific biases, TCR repertoire library preparation and sequencing were carried out by different laboratories using diverse techniques.

Concerning this clone itself: Its antigen target is currently unknown. One base away there is no much larger clone; base qualities are not given.

Using the deep immunoSEQ assay, TCR CDR3 regions were amplified from genomic DNA by multiplex PCR. For each cell subset, the extracted genomic DNA was distributed evenly across all wells of several immunoSEQ 96-well plates, and each plate served as one replicate. For sorted subsets, each replicate PCR was loaded with about 200 ng genomic DNA, equivalent to 30,000 or so T cell genomes. Purified libraries were measured with a Qubit 3.0 fluorometer, size-checked on a Bioanalyzer 2100, and measured again with the KAPA Library Quantification kit. A separate single-read 150-cycle Illumina NextSeq 550 flow cell was used to sequence each immunoSEQ 96-well plate. Turning to the authors' computational methods: The immunoSEQ output contained only junctional sequences without quality scores, so filtering could not match that applied to full-length reads. To assign V/J genes and CDR3, sequences were annotated using PyIR, a Python wrapper for IgBLAST v1.9, with IMGT germline references. Reads were filtered out if the reads had weak V/J assignments (E-value above 1e-6), no CDR3, stop codons, out-of-frame junctions, or ambiguous translated residues. V3J clonotypes were defined as sequences sharing the same inferred V gene, J gene, and CDR3 amino acid sequence. Percentage overlap between repertoires was calculated by dividing the number of shared unique clonotypes by the size of the smaller repertoire. RTK rarefaction, the Chao1 estimator, and Recon v2.1 estimates of unobserved clonotypes were used to assess repertoire richness. Generation probabilities for all TCRbeta clonotypes obtained by the gDNA method from several donors were computed using OLGA. Held by TCRdb, this immuneACCESS table contains in-frame sequences only and omits some clones. Under half of the omission traces to an unresolved V gene where checked; the cause of the rest is unknown. V and J calls plus clone size are reproduced from that table; the DNA served to infer D and trimming. The sample table holds about 590,000 clones, of which just under 97% were seen once. The top ten constitute 0.11% of the sample.

CD8 naive samples were CD45RO-negative cells positively selected for CCR7, giving a CD45RA+CCR7+ population that excluded TemRA cells. The donors were healthy, HIV-negative adults with no recently reported acute infections or vaccinations. All donors were Caucasian adults living in Nashville, Tennessee, USA. Blood was collected by leukapheresis, and PBMCs were isolated by Ficoll-Histopaque density gradient centrifugation and then cryopreserved in liquid nitrogen vapor phase. Analytical flow cytometry was used to check the purity and quantity of each magnetically sorted T cell population. Each sorted fraction had its genomic DNA isolated and then quantified by UV absorbance on a Nanodrop 2000c. The paper's findings and limits, for the study overall: Because the study included only a small number of donors, the genetic and exposure-history diversity represented was limited. Sampling was restricted to blood, and TCR repertoires in tissue are likely to differ from TCR repertoires in blood. Across a handful of donors, 4.5% to 6.5% of naive CD4, over 3% of naive CD8, approximately 2.5% of memory CD4, and approximately 0.4% of memory CD8 clonotypes were shared. Even with the large sequencing depth, rarefaction of the sorted-subset datasets indicated that sequencing was incomplete. Naive subsets generally had larger estimated clonotype richness than memory subsets. Pairwise subsampling led to the expectation that sequencing depth would affect the degree of clonotype sharing among donors. Higher generation probabilities were observed for clonotypes shared by all four sorted-subset donors than for non-shared clonotypes.

The receptor comes from a woman aged 25 to 45 in good health. The sequencing sample was made of naive CD8+ T cells sorted from blood. Per the publication, the cell subset or site label means: CD45RA+CCR7+.

The CDR3 has the sequence CASSDQGAHYGYTF. The DNA sequence is TGTGCCAGCAGTGATCAGGGGGCGCACTATGGCTACACCTTC. The chain couples TRBV25-1 to TRBJ1-2; TRBD1 fits 8 bases in the junction. Sequences MGHDK (CDR1) and SYGVNS (CDR2) are obtained from the germline V gene. Taken from cysteine to phenylalanine, the CDR3 has 14 residues. Only CDR3 DNA remains: 42 bases, in frame from the first base. Relative to germline, V is missing 3 bases and J is missing 3 bases, with 3 bases of the junction outside any gene match.